These 20 T cell receptor beta chains were all obtained from the same sample, sequenced in a study of blood T cell repertoires in COVID-19. Measured with immunoSEQ multiplex PCR; TCRdb has only the in-frame clones, and not every one. The repertoire has about 100,000 clones, approximately 83% of them found once; the top ten carry approximately 3.5%. Sequencing was carried out using peripheral blood. The receptors shown here come from an elderly woman with active or convalescent COVID-19.

This clone was seen a few times. The rearrangement joins TRBV5-4 to TRBJ2-7; 7 nucleotides line up with TRBD1. V shed 4 bases and J 5 bases; nucleotides not matched to a gene: 9. The CDR3 is made up of 14 amino acids. CDR1 is SGHNT, CDR2 YYREEE, per germline (reference sequence). Here the CDR3 DNA reads TGTGCCAGCAGCGTAGACAGGGATAACCACGAGCAGTACTTC. Translating gives CASSVDRDNHEQYF.

The chain combines TRBV18 with TRBJ1-6; D is unclear. In germline, CDR1 is KGHSH, CDR2 LQKENI. This CDR3 has 14 residues. Trimming cost V 2 bases and J 9 bases, with 11 bases left between them. In DNA form, the CDR3 reads TGTGCCAGCTCACCAATCGGAGAGGTTTCACCCCTCCACTTT. Amino acid sequence: CASSPIGEVSPLHF.

The J gene is TRBJ1-5, the V gene TRBV4-1, with 7 bases lining up with TRBD1. The CDR3 is made up of 15 amino acids. J was trimmed by 2 bases and V by 4 bases; bases with no gene match: 5. Germline CDR1 and CDR2: MGHRA and YSYEKL. The DNA for the CDR3 is TGCGCCAGCAGCCGAACCGGGACAGGCAATCAGCCCCAGCATTTT. Its translation is CASSRTGTGNQPQHF.

As for this clone: The same CDR3 is also encoded by other DNA sequences in this sample. The rearrangement joins TRBV27 to TRBJ1-5; no clear D. This CDR3 region has 13 residues. V lost 5 bases and J 0 bases, leaving 5 bases between the germline ends. The V gene's germline CDR1 is MNHEY and CDR2 SMNVEV (reference sequence). In nucleotides, the CDR3 is TGTGCCAGCAGTCCTCGTAGCAATCAGCCCCAGCATTTT. It codes for CASSPRSNQPQHF.

The V gene is TRBV7-2, the J gene TRBJ2-2; D is undetermined. The CDR3 is 14 residues long. Trimming took off 4 bases at V and 2 bases at J, with 8 bases between the two ends. Germline CDR1 and CDR2: SGHTA and FQGNSA. The CDR3 bases are TGTGCCAGCAGCTCGTACAAAAACACCGGGGAGCTGTTTTTT. Its protein product is CASSSYKNTGELFF. Full variable domain (outside the CDR3, taken from reference TRBV7-2 and TRBJ2-2): GAGVSQSPSNKVTEKGKDVELRCDPISGHTALYWYRQSLGQGLEFLIYFQGNSAPDKSGLPSDRFSAERTGGSVSTLTIQRTQQEDSAVYLCASSSYKNTGELFFGEGSRLTVL.

The chain carries TRBV5-1 and TRBJ1-4; D is undetermined. The V gene's germline CDR1 is SGHRS and CDR2 YFSETQ. V was pared by 0 bases and J by 5 bases, with 8 bases between. The CDR3 is 14 amino acids. The CDR3 DNA reads as TGCGCCAGCAGCTTGGTAGCGGGGAATGAAAAACTGTTTTTT. Its protein product is CASSLVAGNEKLFF.

The chain has TRBV30 and TRBJ1-4; D is unresolved. Trimming took 4 bases from V and 7 from J, leaving 16 bases between them. The CDR3 spans 14 residues. CDR1 GTSNPN and CDR2 SVGIG come from the germline V gene (reference sequence). The CDR3 is CAWKRSVNGEKLFF. The CDR3, as DNA: TGTGCCTGGAAGAGGAGCGTCAACGGTGAAAAACTGTTTTTT.

This clone was recorded only once. The rearrangement joins TRBV7-2 to TRBJ1-4; TRBD1 agrees at 9 bases. V shed 4 bases and J 7 bases; nucleotides not matched to a gene: 4. The CDR3 runs 14 residues. Germline CDR1 reads SGHTA; CDR2 reads FQGNSA. CDR3 loop: CASSSQGAGEKLFF. CDR3 in DNA: TGTGCCAGCAGCTCACAGGGGGCAGGTGAAAAACTGTTTTTT.

The chain is built from TRBV2 and TRBJ1-6, with 7 bases identical to TRBD1. The J segment lost 6 bases and the V segment lost 5 bases, leaving 4 bases of the junction unmatched. This CDR3 is 14 amino acids long. The V gene's germline CDR1 is SNHLY and CDR2 FYNNEI. Here the CDR3 reads CASSRRDSNSPLHF. The CDR3, as DNA: TGTGCCAGCAGTCGCCGGGACAGTAATTCACCCCTCCACTTT.

The rearrangement joins TRBV19 to TRBJ2-3; TRBD1 might be the D (6 bases). The CDR3 totals 15 residues. Germline assignment: CDR1 LNHDA and CDR2 SQIVND (reference sequence). Trimming removed 6 bases from V and 3 bases from J, with 16 bases in between. The chain's CDR3 is CASSRGTFRTDTQYF. In nucleotides, the CDR3 is TGTGCCAGTAGCCGAGGGACATTCCGAACAGATACGCAGTATTTT.

J is TRBJ1-4 and V is TRBV30, with 7 bases lining up with TRBD1. Germline V lookup: CDR1 GTSNPN, CDR2 SVGIG (reference sequence). Losses at the gene ends were 3 bases for V and 0 bases for J; bases not matched to a gene: 7. The CDR3 spans 16 residues. The CDR3 reads CAWRTGTAATNEKLFF. CDR3 DNA: TGTGCCTGGAGGACAGGGACCGCCGCAACTAATGAAAAACTGTTTTTT.

The chain links TRBV7-3 to TRBJ1-1, with 11 bases fitting TRBD1. V lost 5 bases, J lost 1 base, and 3 bases stayed unmatched. The CDR3 covers 15 residues. Germline V gene lookup returns CDR1 SGHTA and CDR2 FQGTGA. Here the CDR3 reads CASSGQGAQNTEAFF. The CDR3 bases are TGTGCCAGCAGCGGACAGGGGGCGCAGAACACTGAAGCTTTCTTT.

The chain combines TRBV18 with TRBJ1-2, with 7 bases aligning to TRBD1. CDR3 length: 17 residues. J gave up 5 bases and V 2 bases, and 14 bases lay outside the gene matches. Per the germline V gene, CDR1 is KGHSH and CDR2 is LQKENI. The CDR3 region is CASSPFVKQGSGYGYTF. The CDR3 DNA follows: TGTGCCAGCTCACCATTCGTAAAACAGGGGTCGGGATATGGCTACACCTTC.

The chain has TRBV3-1 (or the pseudogene TRBV3-2) and TRBJ2-5, with 13 bases lining up with TRBD2. Germline CDR1 and CDR2: LGHDT and YNNKEL (reference sequence). This CDR3 has 15 residues. Trimming cost V 5 bases and J 6 bases; bases outside gene matches: 6. CDR3 nucleotides: TGTGCCAGCAGCGCGCGGACTAGCGGGGGACAGACCCAGTACTTC. Its translation is CASSARTSGGQTQYF.

This sequence joins TRBV28 and TRBJ1-2, with D possibly being TRBD1 (6 bases). CDR3 size: 13 residues. Between the trimmed V and J ends, which lost 2 bases and 7 bases, there was a span of 11 bases. Germline V lookup: CDR1 MDHEN, CDR2 SYDVKM. CDR3 protein: CASSLGQGFGYTF. The CDR3 nucleotides are TGTGCCAGCAGTTTAGGCCAGGGGTTTGGCTACACCTTC.

The chain recombines TRBV7-9 with TRBJ2-1; D is perhaps TRBD2 (5 bases). V was cut by 4 bases and J by 7 bases, with 11 bases left in between. The CDR3 sequence is 13 residues long. The V gene's germline CDR1 is SEHNR and CDR2 FQNEAQ (reference sequence). The CDR3 is CASSWRTVNEQFF. CDR3 in DNA: TGTGCCAGCAGCTGGAGGACGGTGAATGAGCAGTTCTTC.

This rearrangement joins TRBV5-6 to TRBJ2-7; 8 bases agree with TRBD1. Germline V gene lookup returns CDR1 SGHDT and CDR2 YYEEEE. The V and J ends lost 4 bases and 2 bases, in that order; junction bases with no gene match: 2. The CDR3 is made up of 13 amino acids. The CDR3 sequence is CASSGTGPYEQYF. The CDR3 DNA follows: TGTGCCAGCAGCGGGACAGGACCCTACGAGCAGTACTTC. Supplemented by reference TRBV5-6 and TRBJ2-7, the full variable domain reads DAGVTQSPTHLIKTRGQQVTLRCSPKSGHDTVSWYQQALGQGPQFIFQYYEEEERQRGNFPDRFSGHQFPNYSSELNVNALLLGDSALYLCASSGTGPYEQYFGPGTRLTVT.

The chain uses TRBV7-9 and TRBJ1-3; possible D gene TRBD1, 6 bases. The CDR3 covers 14 residues. Germline CDR1 is SEHNR and CDR2 is FQNEAQ (reference sequence). The ends were cut back, 5 bases at V and 2 bases at J, with 10 bases in the middle. The CDR3 DNA sequence: TGTGCCAGCAGCGCAACAGGGACTGGAAACACCATATATTTT. Translation gives CASSATGTGNTIYF.

This clone was seen a few times. The chain carries TRBV27 and TRBJ2-1; tentatively, D is TRBD1 (6 bases). V was pared by 5 bases and J by 7 bases, with 9 bases between. This CDR3 spans 12 amino acids. Germline CDR1 and CDR2: MNHEY and SMNVEV (reference sequence). This chain's CDR3 is CASSEQGNEQFF. In DNA, the CDR3 is TGTGCCAGCAGTGAGCAGGGGAATGAGCAGTTCTTC.

The J gene is TRBJ1-1, the V gene TRBV4-1; TRBD1 is a possible D gene (6 bases). Trimming cost V 0 bases and J 0 bases, with 11 bases left between them. Germline loops: CDR1 MGHRA, CDR2 YSYEKL. This CDR3 spans 16 amino acids. The CDR3 nucleotides read TGCGCCAGCAGCCAAGATCTTTCAGGGGTGAACACTGAAGCTTTCTTT. It specifies CASSQDLSGVNTEAFF.